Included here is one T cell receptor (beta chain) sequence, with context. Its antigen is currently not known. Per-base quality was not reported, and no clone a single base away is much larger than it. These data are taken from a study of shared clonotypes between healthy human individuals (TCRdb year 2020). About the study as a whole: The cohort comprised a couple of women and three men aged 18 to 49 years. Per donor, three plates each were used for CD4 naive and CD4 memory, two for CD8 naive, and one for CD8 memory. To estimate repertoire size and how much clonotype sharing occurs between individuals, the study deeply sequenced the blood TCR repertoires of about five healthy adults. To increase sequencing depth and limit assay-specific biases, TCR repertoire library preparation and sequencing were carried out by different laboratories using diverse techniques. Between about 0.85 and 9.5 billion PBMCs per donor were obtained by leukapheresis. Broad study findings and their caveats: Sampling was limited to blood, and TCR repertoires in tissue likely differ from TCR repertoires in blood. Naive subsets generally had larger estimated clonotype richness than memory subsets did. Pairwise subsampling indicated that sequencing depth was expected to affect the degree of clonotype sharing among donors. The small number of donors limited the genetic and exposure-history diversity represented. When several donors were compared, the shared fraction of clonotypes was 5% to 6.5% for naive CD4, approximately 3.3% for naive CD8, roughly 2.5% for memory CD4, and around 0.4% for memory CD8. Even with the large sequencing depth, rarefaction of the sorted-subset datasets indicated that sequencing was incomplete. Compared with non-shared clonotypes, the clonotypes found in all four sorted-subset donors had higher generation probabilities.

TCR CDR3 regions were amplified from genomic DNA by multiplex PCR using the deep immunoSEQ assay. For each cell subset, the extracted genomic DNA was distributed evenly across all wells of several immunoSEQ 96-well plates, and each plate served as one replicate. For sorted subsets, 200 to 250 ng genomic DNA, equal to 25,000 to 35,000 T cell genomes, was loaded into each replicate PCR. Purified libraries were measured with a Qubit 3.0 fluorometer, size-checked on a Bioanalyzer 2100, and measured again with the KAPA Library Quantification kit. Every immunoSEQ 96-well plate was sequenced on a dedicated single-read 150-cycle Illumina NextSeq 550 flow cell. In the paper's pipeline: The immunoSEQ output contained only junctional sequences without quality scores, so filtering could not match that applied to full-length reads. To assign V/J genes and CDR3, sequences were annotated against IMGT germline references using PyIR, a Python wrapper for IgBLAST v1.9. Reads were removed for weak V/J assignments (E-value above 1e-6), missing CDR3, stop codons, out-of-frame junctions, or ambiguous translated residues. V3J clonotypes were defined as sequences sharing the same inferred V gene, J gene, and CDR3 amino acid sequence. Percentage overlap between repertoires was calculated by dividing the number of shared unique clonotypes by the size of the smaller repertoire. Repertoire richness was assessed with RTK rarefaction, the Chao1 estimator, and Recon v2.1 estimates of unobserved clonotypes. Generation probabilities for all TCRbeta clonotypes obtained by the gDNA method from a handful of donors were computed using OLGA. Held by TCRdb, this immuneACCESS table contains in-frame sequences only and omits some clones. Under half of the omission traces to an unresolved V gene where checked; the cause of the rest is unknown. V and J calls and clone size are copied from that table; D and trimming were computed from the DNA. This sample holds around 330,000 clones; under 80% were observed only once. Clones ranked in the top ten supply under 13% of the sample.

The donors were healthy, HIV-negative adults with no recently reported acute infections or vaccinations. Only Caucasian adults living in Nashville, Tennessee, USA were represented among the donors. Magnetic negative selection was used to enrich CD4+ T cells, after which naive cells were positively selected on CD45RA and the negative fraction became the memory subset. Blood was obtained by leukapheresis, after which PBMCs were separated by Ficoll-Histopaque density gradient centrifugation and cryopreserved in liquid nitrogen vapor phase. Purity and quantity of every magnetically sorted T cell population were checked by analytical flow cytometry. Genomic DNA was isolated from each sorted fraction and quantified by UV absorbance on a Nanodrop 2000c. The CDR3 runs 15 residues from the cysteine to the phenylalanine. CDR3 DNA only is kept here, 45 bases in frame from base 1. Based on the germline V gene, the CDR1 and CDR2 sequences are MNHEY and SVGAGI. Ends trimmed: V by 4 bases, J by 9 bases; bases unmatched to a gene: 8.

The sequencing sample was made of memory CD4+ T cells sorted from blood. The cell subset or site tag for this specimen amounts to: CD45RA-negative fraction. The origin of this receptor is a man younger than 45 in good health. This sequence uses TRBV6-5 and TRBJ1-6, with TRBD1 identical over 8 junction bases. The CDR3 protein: CASSSQTGATSPLHF. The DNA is TGTGCCAGCAGTTCACAGACAGGGGCCACTTCACCCCTCCACTTT.